This T cell receptor beta chain derives from a study of T cells in Graves' hyperthyroidism and ophthalmopathy. Amplification of TCR beta CDR3 regions used RNA as the template. TCR CDR3 underwent first-round RT-PCR with the HTBI primer set. TCRdb independently ran MiXCR on the multiplex PCR reads; one entry per CDR3 protein. Of under 450,000 distinct CDR3 sequences in the sample, approximately 17% were seen once. Patients were aged 18 to 65, had disease duration under 2 months, and had newly diagnosed hyperthyroidism. This clonotype was detected ten times or more. The CDR3 spans 17 residues. The V gene's germline CDR1 is DFQATT and CDR2 SNEGSKA (reference sequence). The V end was cut by 3 bases, the J end by 2 bases, with 20 bases between.

This clonotype originated in a young woman with Graves' hyperthyroidism that later progressed to Graves' ophthalmopathy. The sequencing sample was made of blood. The chain carries TRBV20-1 and TRBJ1-5; tentatively, D is TRBD1 (6 bases). CDR3 nucleotides: TGCAGTGCTAGCATGAGACAGGTTAATTTTGGCAATCAGCCCCAGCATTTT. It encodes CSASMRQVNFGNQPQHF.